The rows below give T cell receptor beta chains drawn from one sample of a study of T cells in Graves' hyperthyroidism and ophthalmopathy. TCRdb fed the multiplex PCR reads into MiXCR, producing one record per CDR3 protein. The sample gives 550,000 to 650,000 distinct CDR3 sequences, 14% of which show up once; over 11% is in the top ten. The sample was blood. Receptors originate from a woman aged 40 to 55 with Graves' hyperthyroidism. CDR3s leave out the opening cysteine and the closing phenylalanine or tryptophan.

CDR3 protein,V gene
ASSRLAGGHEQY,TRBV6-2/TRBV6-3
SARVGQQETQY,TRBV20-1
ASSHGGPEQY,TRBV7-8
ASSSPEAVNTEAF,TRBV7-8
ASSLNTGLGTDTQY,TRBV7-2
ASSQDPPNFSGNTIY,TRBV4-1
ASTTGTEKLF,TRBV28
SARVQLRTGYSYEQY,TRBV20-1
ASSFTTRNSPLH,TRBV5-1
ASSSGGLAGTDTQY,TRBV7-3
ASSQDRGLNEQY,TRBV7-9
SAPKRRVSPEAF,TRBV20-1
ASSLALAGSEQF,TRBV7-2
ASSNRLARDTQY,TRBV19